The rows below give T cell receptor beta chains drawn from one sample of a study of cytotoxic CD8 clonotypes in ibrutinib-treated CLL. Assay used: immunoSEQ multiplex PCR; TCRdb lists only in-frame clones, some missing. The repertoire holds over 120,000 clones, with 60% to 85% as singletons. The starting material was PBMCs, obtained after 24 months of ibrutinib treatment. All receptors derive from a human donor with chronic lymphocytic leukemia. CDR3s include the opening cysteine and the closing phenylalanine or tryptophan. Fields, in order: V gene, clone size, D gene, J gene, CDR3 DNA, CDR3 protein. A D gene is named only where the DNA matches it firmly. Not every row has a clone size; where given, it reads once, few, many or a size class.

TRBV27	-	-	TRBJ2-5	TGTGCCAGCAGTGCGTTACAGGGTGGAGAGACCCAGTACTTC	CASSALQGGETQYF
TRBV30	once	-	TRBJ1-2	TGTGCCTGGTCCCTAAGCAGCTATGGCTACACCTTC	CAWSLSSYGYTF
TRBV9	-	TRBD1	TRBJ2-6	TGTGCCAGCAGCGTCACAACCGGGACAGGCTCTGGGGCCAACGTCCTGACTTTC	CASSVTTGTGSGANVLTF
TRBV2	-	TRBD2	TRBJ2-1	TGTGCCACCAAGCGGGAGGGGGATATGGGTGAGCAGTTCTTC	CATKREGDMGEQFF
TRBV7-3	-	-	TRBJ2-1	TGTGCCAGCAGCTTAAGTGGGAGTGATGAGCAGTTCTTC	CASSLSGSDEQFF
TRBV27	-	-	TRBJ1-1	TGTGCCAGCAAAGTTCAGGGGTGGGCTGAAGCTTTCTTT	CASKVQGWAEAFF
TRBV18	-	TRBD2	TRBJ2-1	TGTGCCAGCTCACCACCGAAGTCCCAGCGGGAGGGCCGGGGGCAGTTCTTC	CASSPPKSQREGRGQFF
TRBV6-1	-	-	TRBJ1-5	TGTGCCAGCAAGGAGGGGGGGGCCCAGCCCCAGCATTTT	CASKEGGAQPQHF
TRBV19	many	-	TRBJ1-2	TGTGCCAGTAGCCGGCGGGCAGATCGACCCTATGGCTACACCTTC	CASSRRADRPYGYTF
TRBV7-2	-	TRBD2	TRBJ2-7	TGTGCCAGCAGCCCCAAGACTAGCGGGATCTACGAGCAGTACTTC	CASSPKTSGIYEQYF
TRBV25-1	-	TRBD1	TRBJ2-1	TGTGCCAGCAGTTCGCCTTGGGACAGGGCGGAGGAGCAGTTCTTC	CASSSPWDRAEEQFF
TRBV30	few	-	TRBJ1-6	TGTGCCTGGAAGCCCCTGTTGGTTGATTCACCCCTCCACTTT	CAWKPLLVDSPLHF
TRBV27	-	-	TRBJ2-7	TGTGCCAGCAGTTTAGGTCTGGGGGCTAACTACGAGCAGTACTTC	CASSLGLGANYEQYF
TRBV6-4	-	-	TRBJ2-3	TGTGCCAGCAGTGAAAGCGGGAGCACAGATACGCAGTATTTT	CASSESGSTDTQYF
TRBV11-1	-	-	TRBJ1-2	TGTGCCAGCAGCGCCCAAGCAGGCGGCAACTATGGCTACACCTTC	CASSAQAGGNYGYTF
TRBV12-2	few	-	TRBJ2-7	TGTGCAAGTCGCCCCGGACAGGGGGTTAACGAGCAGTACTTC	CASRPGQGVNEQYF